Sequencing of this T cell receptor (beta chain) was carried out in a study of blood T cell repertoires in COVID-19. Study-level information: Acute and convalescent COVID-19 samples came from the United States, Italy and Spain.

Per germline, CDR1 SNHLY and CDR2 FYNNEI. The CDR3 length is 13 residues. With 4 bases removed from V and 4 bases from J, the gap between germline ends came to 10 bases. Original processing methods: Researchers report that nucleated cell counts were estimated from reference gene primer amplification. Using immunoSEQ multiplex PCR, the repertoire was profiled, and TCRdb retains in-frame clones only, with some absent. The V and J calls and clone size come from that table; D and trimming were worked out from the DNA. The sample has about 150,000 clones, roughly 83% seen once; the top ten hold 3%. Input material: peripheral blood. The chain uses TRBV2 and TRBJ1-2; D ambiguous. The source of this sequence is a woman of 80 years or more with acute or convalescent COVID-19. The CDR3 DNA is TGTGCCAGCAGTGGGTACCAGGTCTATGGCTACACCTTC. This gives the protein CASSGYQVYGYTF.